One and the same sample provided the 10 T cell receptor beta chains below, sequenced in a study of blood T cell repertoires in COVID-19. TCRdb's copy holds only in-frame clones and misses some; the assay was immunoSEQ multiplex PCR. Counted here are about 140,000 clones, almost 85% occurring once; the ten biggest clones make up 4.5% to 6%. Sequenced: PBMCs or T cells enriched from blood (not recorded which). Source of these receptors: a man aged 35 to 55 with acute COVID-19.

This clone was seen a few times. CDR3 DNA: TGTGCCAGCAGCTTCCAGGGGCCCTCTGGAAACACCATATATTTT. Protein: CASSFQGPSGNTIYF. The rearrangement joins TRBV5-4 to TRBJ1-3, with D tentatively TRBD1 (6 bases). CDR3 length equals 15 residues. From germline, CDR1 is SGHNT and CDR2 YYREEE (reference sequence). V lost 2 bases to trimming and J lost 0 bases, with 9 bases between them. The full variable domain, its missing parts supplied by reference TRBV5-4 and TRBJ1-3, is ETGVTQSPTHLIKTRGQQVTLRCSSQSGHNTVSWYQQALGQGPQFIFQYYREEENGRGNFPPRFSGLQFPNYSSELNVNALELDDSALYLCASSFQGPSGNTIYFGEGSWLTVV.

This clone was seen a single time. This rearrangement joins TRBV9 to TRBJ2-7, with D perhaps matching TRBD2 (7 bases). V was clipped by 3 bases and J by 10 bases, with 17 bases between them. This CDR3 contains 13 residues. The germline V gene encodes CDR1 SGDLS and CDR2 YYNGEE. DNA for the CDR3: TGTGCCAGCAGCGATCAACCGGCGGGGGCCCAGTACTTC. Its protein is CASSDQPAGAQYF.

This clone came up once. V is TRBV19 and J is TRBJ2-1; D call uncertain. Deletions cut 10 bases from V and 0 bases from J, with 13 bases between. The CDR3 length is 14 residues. CDR1 and CDR2 (germline): LNHDA, SQIVND (reference sequence). The CDR3 reads CATQVGHSYNEQFF. The CDR3 nucleotides read TGTGCCACCCAGGTTGGCCACTCCTACAATGAGCAGTTCTTC.

The chain employs TRBV9 and TRBJ1-1, with D tentatively TRBD1 (5 bases). From germline, CDR1 is SGDLS and CDR2 YYNGEE. V lost 4 bases and J lost 2, with 15 bases in between. This CDR3 comprises 15 residues. CDR3 sequence: CASSSRGTVNTEAFF. CDR3 nucleotides: TGTGCCAGCAGCTCCCGGGGGACGGTAAACACTGAAGCTTTCTTT.

This chain connects TRBV7-9 to TRBJ1-2; D is possibly TRBD1 (5 bases). CDR3 length: 15 amino acids. The germline V gene has CDR1 SEHNR and CDR2 FQNEAQ (reference sequence). Deletions cut 4 bases from V and 6 bases from J, with 18 bases between. CDR3 residues: CASSSRAGPMDGYTF. DNA for the CDR3: TGTGCCAGCAGCTCGAGGGCGGGGCCAATGGATGGCTACACCTTC. The full variable domain, with the rest looked up from reference TRBV7-9 and TRBJ1-2, is DTGVSQNPRHKITKRGQNVTFRCDPISEHNRLYWYRQTLGQGPEFLTYFQNEAQLEKSRLLSDRFSAERPKGSFSTLEIQRTEQGDSAMYLCASSSRAGPMDGYTFGSGTRLTVV.

The chain has TRBV6-2 or TRBV6-3 and TRBJ2-1, with 12 bases that match TRBD2. After removal of 4 bases from V and 8 bases from J, the junction contained 9 bases not matched to a gene. There are 16 residues in the CDR3. Looked up from germline, CDR1 is MNHEY and CDR2 is SVGEGT. CDR3 coding DNA: TGTGCCAGCAGTTTCCTAGCGGGAGGGCCAGTAGATGAGCAGTTCTTC. Its protein product is CASSFLAGGPVDEQFF.

The genes are TRBV5-1 and TRBJ2-2; D unresolved. The CDR3 loop spans 15 amino acids. Trimming cost V 0 bases and J 0 bases, with 6 bases left between them. Looked up from germline, CDR1 is SGHRS and CDR2 is YFSETQ. CDR3 nucleotide sequence: TGCGCCAGCAGCTTGGACAGATCGAACACCGGGGAGCTGTTTTTT. It is translated as CASSLDRSNTGELFF.

This clone was observed once. The J gene is TRBJ1-2, the V gene TRBV20-1, with 8 bases identical to TRBD1. Germline lookup yields CDR1 DFQATT and CDR2 SNEGSKA (reference sequence). The CDR3 runs 15 residues. Germline trimming cut 3 bases from V and 6 bases from J; bases unmatched to any gene: 12. The CDR3 nucleotides read TGCAGTGCTAGTAGGGTGGGCAGGGGGCATGATGGCTACACCTTC. This sequence encodes CSASRVGRGHDGYTF.

This chain connects TRBV19 to TRBJ2-3; D is possibly TRBD1 (5 bases). Germline V gene lookup returns CDR1 LNHDA and CDR2 SQIVND (reference sequence). The CDR3 runs to 16 residues. Trimming pared 7 bases from V and 3 bases from J, leaving 20 bases between. The CDR3 is CASTRGAGYSTDTQYF. CDR3 bases: TGTGCCAGTACACGCGGCGCAGGGTATAGTACAGATACGCAGTATTTT. Variable domain in full (rest from reference TRBV19 and TRBJ2-3): DGGITQSPKYLFRKEGQNVTLSCEQNLNHDAMYWYRQDPGQGLRLIYYSQIVNDFQKGDIAEGYSVSREKKESFPLTVTSAQKNPTAFYLCASTRGAGYSTDTQYFGPGTRLTVL.

This clone was counted a single time. This chain links TRBV28 with TRBJ1-2, with 9 bases that match TRBD1. V gave up 6 bases and J gave up 7 bases; unmatched junction bases: 12. Germline lookup yields CDR1 MDHEN and CDR2 SYDVKM. This CDR3 contains 15 residues. CDR3 DNA: TGTGCCAGCAGCCCCGGGACAGGGAAGCGAGGTGGCTACACCTTC. Amino acid sequence: CASSPGTGKRGGYTF.